What follows are 28 T cell receptor beta chains derived from one specimen sequenced in a study of OX40 agonist ivuxolimab in advanced cancers. Only in-frame clones appear in the TCRdb table, and some are missing; sequencing was by immunoSEQ multiplex PCR. The top ten clones hold approximately 5% of a sample with tens of thousands of clones, 80% to 90% of them seen once. Sample: CD4+ or CD8+ T cells sorted from blood, taken in a trial of the OX40 agonist ivuxolimab. These receptors all come from an adult with an advanced solid tumor such as melanoma, head and neck, liver or kidney cancer.

The genes are TRBV2 and TRBJ2-5, with D hard to call. Looked up from germline, CDR1 is SNHLY and CDR2 is FYNNEI. The length of the CDR3 is 11 residues. Trimming stripped 6 bases from V and 1 base from J, with 3 bases between. The CDR3 loop reads CASSPQETQYF. The CDR3 DNA follows: TGTGCCAGCAGCCCCCAAGAGACCCAGTACTTC.

The genes are TRBV19 and TRBJ1-2; 8 bases fit TRBD1. Trimming removed 5 bases from V and 3 bases from J; junction bases left unmatched: 5. The CDR3 has 14 residues. Germline CDR1 and CDR2: LNHDA and SQIVND (reference sequence). The DNA for the CDR3 is TGTGCCAGTAGTGTCACAGGGGGTGACTATGGCTACACCTTC. Translation: CASSVTGGDYGYTF. The full variable domain, completed using reference TRBV19 and TRBJ1-2, is DGGITQSPKYLFRKEGQNVTLSCEQNLNHDAMYWYRQDPGQGLRLIYYSQIVNDFQKGDIAEGYSVSREKKESFPLTVTSAQKNPTAFYLCASSVTGGDYGYTFGSGTRLTVV.

This clone showed up just a few times. The V gene is TRBV7-9, the J gene TRBJ1-2, with D unresolved. This CDR3 comprises 12 residues. With 1 base removed from V and 8 bases from J, the gap between germline ends came to 8 bases. Germline V CDR1 and CDR2: SEHNR, FQNEAQ (reference sequence). CDR3 protein: CASSLVAGGYTF. The CDR3 DNA reads TGTGCCAGCAGCTTAGTCGCTGGCGGCTACACCTTC. The entire variable domain, with the rest obtained from reference TRBV7-9 and TRBJ1-2, is as follows: DTGVSQNPRHKITKRGQNVTFRCDPISEHNRLYWYRQTLGQGPEFLTYFQNEAQLEKSRLLSDRFSAERPKGSFSTLEIQRTEQGDSAMYLCASSLVAGGYTFGSGTRLTVV.

This clone has only a few counts. V gene TRBV11-3 combines with J gene TRBJ2-7; D not certain. The V gene's germline CDR1 is SGHNT and CDR2 YENEEA. Deletions cut 0 bases from V and 4 bases from J, with 1 base between. The CDR3 has 11 amino acids. This chain's CDR3 is CASSLDYEQYF. CDR3 nucleotides: TGTGCCAGCAGCTTAGATTACGAGCAGTACTTC. Drawing the rest from reference TRBV11-3 and TRBJ2-7, the complete variable domain is EAGVVQSPRYKIIEKKQPVAFWCNPISGHNTLYWYLQNLGQGPELLIRYENEEAVDDSQLPKDRFSAERLKGVDSTLKIQPAELGDSAVYLCASSLDYEQYFGPGTRLTVT.

The CDR3 DNA follows: TGTGCCAGCAAGGGACTGACGGCGAGAAGCGGGGTCTACAATGAGCAGTTCTTC. Translation: CASKGLTARSGVYNEQFF. The V gene is TRBV2, the J gene TRBJ2-1, with 7 positions matching TRBD2. Germline CDR1 and CDR2: SNHLY and FYNNEI. This CDR3 is 18 amino acids long. The V segment lost 7 bases and the J segment 3 bases; nucleotides outside the gene matches: 18.

This clone was observed a handful of times. The chain joins TRBV5-1 to TRBJ1-6, with TRBD1 matching over 8 bases. From germline, CDR1 is SGHRS and CDR2 YFSETQ. This CDR3 is 15 amino acids long. V shed 4 bases and J 6 bases; nucleotides not matched to a gene: 6. CDR3 loop: CASSLGQGGNSPLHF. The DNA of the CDR3 is TGCGCCAGCAGCCTCGGACAGGGTGGTAATTCACCCCTCCACTTT.

J is TRBJ2-3 and V is TRBV7-2, with TRBD2 matching over 8 bases. V trimming: 2 bases; J trimming: 5 bases; junction bases outside the gene matches: 6. The CDR3 contains 15 residues. Germline V gives CDR1 SGHTA, CDR2 FQGNSA. The CDR3 sequence is CASSLIAGSGDTQYF. In DNA form, the CDR3 reads TGTGCCAGCAGCTTAATAGCGGGATCGGGAGATACGCAGTATTTT. The full variable domain, completed using reference TRBV7-2 and TRBJ2-3, is GAGVSQSPSNKVTEKGKDVELRCDPISGHTALYWYRQSLGQGLEFLIYFQGNSAPDKSGLPSDRFSAERTGGSVSTLTIQRTQQEDSAVYLCASSLIAGSGDTQYFGPGTRLTVL.

The chain combines TRBV15 with TRBJ1-5; TRBD1 aligns across 8 bases. The germline V gene has CDR1 LNHNV and CDR2 YYDKDF (reference sequence). J lost 1 base, V lost 0 bases, and 5 bases had no gene match. The CDR3 runs 17 residues. The CDR3: CATSRDRQGRSNQPQHF. In DNA form, the CDR3 reads TGTGCCACCAGCAGAGATCGACAGGGGAGGAGCAATCAGCCCCAGCATTTT.

This clone was detected only once. The V call is TRBV12-5, the J call TRBJ2-3; tentative D call: TRBD2 (7 bases). The germline V gene has CDR1 LGHNT and CDR2 FRNRAP. CDR3 size: 16 residues. Trimming cost V 6 bases and J 3 bases, with 19 bases left between them. The CDR3 reads CASGPTGGPMTDTQYF. The CDR3 nucleotides are TGTGCTAGTGGCCCAACCGGGGGGCCAATGACAGATACGCAGTATTTT.

This clone was detected a few times. This chain uses TRBV7-2 with TRBJ2-7; the match to TRBD1 covers 10 bases. Germline V gene sequence: CDR1 SGHTA, CDR2 FQGNSA. This CDR3 spans 15 amino acids. Trimming at V came to 0 bases and at J to 9 bases, leaving 8 bases not matched to a gene. CDR3 sequence: CASSLATGQGRSQYF. In DNA, the CDR3 is TGTGCCAGCAGCTTAGCGACGGGACAGGGGAGGTCGCAGTACTTC. Using reference TRBV7-2 and TRBJ2-7 for the parts outside the CDR3, the full variable domain is GAGVSQSPSNKVTEKGKDVELRCDPISGHTALYWYRQSLGQGLEFLIYFQGNSAPDKSGLPSDRFSAERTGGSVSTLTIQRTQQEDSAVYLCASSLATGQGRSQYFGPGTRLTVT.

The rearrangement joins TRBV7-9 to TRBJ1-2, with 7 bases identical to TRBD1. This CDR3 region has 14 residues. V dropped 2 bases and J dropped 6; count of bases not matched to a gene: 6. CDR1 is SEHNR, CDR2 FQNEAQ, per germline (reference sequence). The CDR3 DNA sequence: TGTGCCAGCAGCTTAAACTCACAGGGGAATGGCTACACCTTC. Amino acids: CASSLNSQGNGYTF.

The chain recombines TRBV21-1 with TRBJ2-4. TRBV21-1 has pseudogene status. The CDR3 loop spans 14 amino acids. The CDR3: CASSKWTAKNIQYF. In DNA, the CDR3 is TGTGCCAGCAGCAAATGGACAGCCAAAAACATTCAGTACTTC.

Only a few counts were recorded for this clone. The gene calls are TRBV4-1 and TRBJ2-7; D is unresolved. Germline values: CDR1 MGHRA, CDR2 YSYEKL. CDR3 length: 14 residues. V lost 3 bases and J 3 bases, leaving 12 bases between the germline ends. CDR3 sequence (DNA): TGCGCCAGCAGCCATCAAACTCTAGGCTACGAGCAGTACTTC. This translates into CASSHQTLGYEQYF.

This rearrangement joins TRBV7-3 to TRBJ2-1; possibly TRBD1 for D (5 bases). This CDR3 has 15 amino acids. Germline CDR1 SGHTA, CDR2 FQGTGA. Trimming took 3 bases from V and 4 from J, leaving 13 bases between them. The CDR3 region is CASSLGGQGYNEQFF. CDR3 sequence (DNA): TGTGCCAGCAGCTTGGGTGGGCAGGGTTACAATGAGCAGTTCTTC.

The DNA of the CDR3 is TGTGCCAGTAGGGGGTTTAGCACAGATACGCAGTATTTT. Translating gives CASRGFSTDTQYF. The rearrangement joins TRBV19 to TRBJ2-3; D uncertain. This CDR3 comprises 13 residues. Germline lookup yields CDR1 LNHDA and CDR2 SQIVND (reference sequence). V was pared by 6 bases and J by 0 bases, with 7 bases between.

The V call is TRBV30, the J call TRBJ2-5; the match to TRBD2 covers 8 bases. CDR1 is GTSNPN and CDR2 is SVGIG in the germline V gene (reference sequence). This CDR3 spans 14 amino acids. Trimming cost V 2 bases and J 5 bases; bases outside gene matches: 7. The CDR3 DNA reads TGTGCCTGGAGTACCCGGGGGGGTATGGAGACCCAGTACTTC. As protein: CAWSTRGGMETQYF. Together with reference TRBV30 and TRBJ2-5, the CDR3 gives the full variable domain: SQTIHQWPATLVQPVGSPLSLECTVEGTSNPNLYWYRQAAGRGLQLLFYSVGIGQISSEVPQNLSASRPQDRQFILSSKKLLLSDSGFYLCAWSTRGGMETQYFGPGTRLLVL.

J is TRBJ1-3 and V is TRBV27; D is unresolved. CDR3 size: 15 residues. V was shortened by 5 bases and J by 0 bases, with 11 bases between the two germline ends. Germline CDR1 is MNHEY and CDR2 is SMNVEV (reference sequence). The CDR3 coding sequence is TGTGCCAGCAGTCTAAGGTGGCACTCTGGAAACACCATATATTTT. As protein: CASSLRWHSGNTIYF.

The chain couples TRBV4-2 to TRBJ1-1, with D perhaps TRBD1 (5 bases). Trimming took off 0 bases at V and 0 bases at J, with 11 bases between the two ends. This CDR3 has 16 residues. From germline, CDR1 is LGHNA and CDR2 YNFKEQ. CDR3 residues: CASSQDLARVNTEAFF. CDR3 sequence (DNA): TGTGCCAGCAGCCAAGATCTTGCCAGGGTGAACACTGAAGCTTTCTTT.

This chain uses TRBV7-9 with TRBJ2-7, with 8 bases fitting TRBD2. V lost 0 bases and J lost 0; bases outside the gene matches: 4. CDR1 is SEHNR and CDR2 is FQNEAQ in the germline V gene (reference sequence). CDR3 length equals 16 residues. CDR3 in amino acids: CASSLAGSGSSYEQYF. The CDR3 DNA reads as TGTGCCAGCAGCTTAGCGGGAAGCGGGAGCTCCTACGAGCAGTACTTC.

The chain has TRBV6-5 and TRBJ2-3; the D gene could be TRBD1 or TRBD2 (5 bases each). The germline V and J ends were trimmed by 6 bases and 2 bases, with 15 bases remaining between them. Germline values: CDR1 MNHEY, CDR2 SVGAGI. The CDR3 sequence is 15 residues long. The CDR3 region is CASSHRWGSTDTQYF. As DNA, the CDR3 is TGTGCCAGCAGCCATAGGTGGGGGTCCACAGATACGCAGTATTTT.

The V gene is TRBV7-9, the J gene TRBJ1-1, with 7 positions matching TRBD1. The germline gives CDR1 SEHNR, CDR2 FQNEAQ (reference sequence). The junction had 4 bases not matched to a gene; V was cut back by 1 base and J by 2 bases. This CDR3 has 15 residues. CDR3 region: CASSLVEGANTEAFF. In nucleotides, the CDR3 is TGTGCCAGCAGCTTAGTTGAGGGGGCCAACACTGAAGCTTTCTTT.

This clone showed up just a few times. The chain links TRBV10-2 to TRBJ1-2, with unresolved D. This CDR3 is built from 15 residues. The germline V gene encodes CDR1 WSHSY and CDR2 SAAADI. The V end lost 0 bases, the J end lost 0 bases, and 8 bases lay between the germline ends. DNA of the CDR3: TGCGCCAGCAGTGAGTCGGACGGAACTAACTATGGCTACACCTTC. It is translated as CASSESDGTNYGYTF.

The rearrangement joins TRBV7-2 to TRBJ2-3; D gene ambiguous. The V end was cut by 2 bases, the J end by 4 bases, with 4 bases between. CDR1 and CDR2 (germline): SGHTA, FQGNSA. This CDR3 has 12 amino acids. The CDR3 DNA is TGTGCCAGCAGCTTATTTGCAGATACGCAGTATTTT. Amino acids: CASSLFADTQYF.

The chain employs TRBV6-6 and TRBJ2-7; D is perhaps TRBD1 (5 bases). V shed 6 bases and J shed 2 bases, with 17 bases lying between them. The CDR3 is 15 residues long. The germline V gene encodes CDR1 MNHNY and CDR2 SVGAGI (reference sequence). This CDR3 is CASSTKSRAPYEQYF. CDR3 nucleotide sequence: TGTGCCAGCAGCACCAAAAGCAGGGCTCCCTACGAGCAGTACTTC.

This clone was seen just once. The chain joins TRBV29-1 to TRBJ1-1; tentatively, D is TRBD1 (6 bases). The germline gives CDR1 SQVTM, CDR2 ANQGSEA. Trimming pared 5 bases from V and 5 bases from J, leaving 15 bases between. This CDR3 comprises 13 residues. CDR3 in DNA: TGCAGCGTTCTTTTACAGGGAGGGACTGAAGCTTTCTTT. Encoded protein: CSVLLQGGTEAFF.

The gene calls are TRBV5-1 and TRBJ2-7; TRBD1 aligns across 9 bases. V gave up 0 bases and J gave up 4 bases; unmatched junction bases: 2. The CDR3 spans 14 residues. Germline V gives CDR1 SGHRS, CDR2 YFSETQ. The CDR3 region is CASSLGQGGYEQYF. CDR3 DNA: TGCGCCAGCAGCTTGGGACAGGGGGGTTACGAGCAGTACTTC.

The chain recombines TRBV19 with TRBJ1-4; a weak D match, TRBD1 (6 bases). Germline assignment: CDR1 LNHDA and CDR2 SQIVND (reference sequence). The CDR3 has 14 residues. V shed 1 base and J shed 7 bases, with 10 bases lying between them. CDR3 nucleotides: TGTGCCAGTAGTATAGCCTGGGGGGCTGAAAAACTGTTTTTT. Residues: CASSIAWGAEKLFF.

CDR3 coding DNA: TGTGCCAGCAGCCAGGGAGGCGGGGGGGCAGATGAGCAGTTCTTC. This encodes CASSQGGGGADEQFF. The gene calls are TRBV4-2 and TRBJ2-1; 9 bases map to TRBD2. The CDR3 runs to 15 residues. In germline, CDR1 is LGHNA, CDR2 YNFKEQ. Germline trimming cut 3 bases from V and 8 bases from J; bases unmatched to any gene: 8.